Below, one TCR beta chain is given with its context. What it binds is not known. An end of the junction does not agree with germline; a read error may underlie this. RNA was extracted from bulk tissue without any cell sorting. The sample belongs to a study of tumor and adjacent non-tumor tissue in lung cancer. Overall study results and limits: In normal lung, the top 100 clones were significantly more dominant than in tumor.

The library came from three nested PCR rounds adapted from ARM-PCR protocols. TCRdb itself ran the multiplex PCR reads through MiXCR, one entry per CDR3 protein. The sample shows 200,000 to 250,000 distinct CDR3 sequences, 71% of them seen only once. This CDR3 has 15 amino acids. Germline values: CDR1 ENHRY, CDR2 SYGVKD. The sequencing input was lung tumor tissue. This sequence originates from a man aged 55 to 70 with non-small cell lung cancer. The V call is TRBV10-3, the J call TRBJ2-7, with D tentatively TRBD2 (7 bases). The CDR3 here is CDITSGGGENYEQYF. The DNA for the CDR3 is TGTGACATCACCTCGGGGGGCGGGGAGAACTACGAGCAGTACTTC.